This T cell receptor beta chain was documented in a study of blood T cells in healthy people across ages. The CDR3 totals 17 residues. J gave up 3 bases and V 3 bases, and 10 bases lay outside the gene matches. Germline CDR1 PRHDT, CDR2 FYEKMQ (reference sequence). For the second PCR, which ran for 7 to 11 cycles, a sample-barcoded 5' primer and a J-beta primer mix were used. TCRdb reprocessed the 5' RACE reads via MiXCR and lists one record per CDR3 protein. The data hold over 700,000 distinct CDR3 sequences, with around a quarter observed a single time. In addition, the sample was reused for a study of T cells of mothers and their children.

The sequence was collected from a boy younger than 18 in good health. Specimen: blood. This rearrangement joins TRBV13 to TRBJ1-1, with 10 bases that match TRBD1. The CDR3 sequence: CASSLGRDRGSDTEAFF. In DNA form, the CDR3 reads TGTGCCAGCAGCTTGGGACGGGACAGGGGTTCTGACACTGAAGCTTTCTTT.